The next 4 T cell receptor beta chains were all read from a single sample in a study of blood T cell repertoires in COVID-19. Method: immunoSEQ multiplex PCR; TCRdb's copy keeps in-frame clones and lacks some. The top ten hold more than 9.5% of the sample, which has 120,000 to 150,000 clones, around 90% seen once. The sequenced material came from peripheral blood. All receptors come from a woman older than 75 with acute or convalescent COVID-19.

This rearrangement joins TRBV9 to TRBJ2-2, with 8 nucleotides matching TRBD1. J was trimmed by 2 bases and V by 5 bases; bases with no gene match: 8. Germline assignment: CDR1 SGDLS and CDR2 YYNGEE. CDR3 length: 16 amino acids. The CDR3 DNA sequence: TGTGCCAGCAGTCCCAGACAGGGGACCAACACCGGGGAGCTGTTTTTT. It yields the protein CASSPRQGTNTGELFF.

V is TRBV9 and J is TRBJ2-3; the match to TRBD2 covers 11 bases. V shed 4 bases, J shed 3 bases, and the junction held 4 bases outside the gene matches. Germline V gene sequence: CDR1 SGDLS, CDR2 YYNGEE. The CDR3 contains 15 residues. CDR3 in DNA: TGTGCCAGCAGCCCTAGCGGGGGGCGTACAGATACGCAGTATTTT. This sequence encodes CASSPSGGRTDTQYF.

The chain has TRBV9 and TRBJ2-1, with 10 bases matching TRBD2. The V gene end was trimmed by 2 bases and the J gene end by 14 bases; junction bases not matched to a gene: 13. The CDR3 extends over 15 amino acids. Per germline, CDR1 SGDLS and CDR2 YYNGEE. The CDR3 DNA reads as TGTGCCAGCAGCGTCGGTAGCGGGGGGCTTGGTCGGAAGTTCTTC. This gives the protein CASSVGSGGLGRKFF.

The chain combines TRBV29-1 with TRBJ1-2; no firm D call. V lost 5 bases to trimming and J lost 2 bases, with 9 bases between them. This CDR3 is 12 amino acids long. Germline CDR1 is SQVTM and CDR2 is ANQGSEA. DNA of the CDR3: TGCAGCGTTAGACACCAAAACTATGGCTACACCTTC. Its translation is CSVRHQNYGYTF.